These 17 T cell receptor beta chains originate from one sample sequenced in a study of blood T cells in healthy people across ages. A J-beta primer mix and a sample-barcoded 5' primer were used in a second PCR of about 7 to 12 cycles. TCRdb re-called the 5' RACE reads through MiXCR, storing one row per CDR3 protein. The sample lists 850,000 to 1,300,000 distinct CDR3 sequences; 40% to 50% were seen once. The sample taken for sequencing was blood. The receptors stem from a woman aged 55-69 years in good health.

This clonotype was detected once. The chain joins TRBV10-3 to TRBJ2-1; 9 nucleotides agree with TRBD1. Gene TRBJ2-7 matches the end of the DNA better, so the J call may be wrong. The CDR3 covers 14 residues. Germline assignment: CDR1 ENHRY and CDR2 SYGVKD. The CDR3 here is CAISDGDRVYEQYF. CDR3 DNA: TGTGCCATCAGTGATGGGGACAGGGTCTACGAGCAGTACTTC.

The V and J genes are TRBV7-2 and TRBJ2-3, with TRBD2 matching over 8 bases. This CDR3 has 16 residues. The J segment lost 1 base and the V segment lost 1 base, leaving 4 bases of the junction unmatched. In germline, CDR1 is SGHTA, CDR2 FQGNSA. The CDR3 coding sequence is TGTGCCAGCAGCTTAGGTGGTAGCGGGGGCACAGATACGCAGTATTTT. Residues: CASSLGGSGGTDTQYF.

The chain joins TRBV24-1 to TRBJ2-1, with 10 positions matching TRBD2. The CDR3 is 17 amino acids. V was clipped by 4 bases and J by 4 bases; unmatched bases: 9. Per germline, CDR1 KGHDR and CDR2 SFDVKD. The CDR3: CATSDRRTSGAYNEQFF. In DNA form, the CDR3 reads TGTGCCACCAGTGACCGCCGGACTAGCGGAGCTTACAATGAGCAGTTCTTC.

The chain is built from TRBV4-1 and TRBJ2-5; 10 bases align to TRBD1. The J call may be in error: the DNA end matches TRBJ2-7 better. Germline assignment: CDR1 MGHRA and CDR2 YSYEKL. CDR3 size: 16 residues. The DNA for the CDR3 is TGCGCCAGCAGCCAACTACCTAGACAGGGGGCGAGCGAGCAGTACTTC. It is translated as CASSQLPRQGASEQYF.

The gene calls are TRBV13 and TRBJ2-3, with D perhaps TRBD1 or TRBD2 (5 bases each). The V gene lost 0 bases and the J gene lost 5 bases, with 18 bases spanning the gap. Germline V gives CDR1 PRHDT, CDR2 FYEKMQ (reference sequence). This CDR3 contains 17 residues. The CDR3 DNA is TGTGCCAGCAGCTTAGGATCGGGACGAGCGGTTGGAGATACGCAGTATTTT. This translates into CASSLGSGRAVGDTQYF.

The chain's CDR3 is CASSWTGLAGALRRETQYF. The CDR3 DNA follows: TGTGCCAGCAGTTGGACCGGACTAGCGGGAGCCCTTCGGCGGGAGACCCAGTACTTC. This rearrangement joins TRBV27 to TRBJ2-5, with 13 bases lining up with TRBD2. Germline V gives CDR1 MNHEY, CDR2 SMNVEV (reference sequence). The CDR3 is 19 residues long. V was clipped by 4 bases and J by 5 bases; unmatched bases: 16.

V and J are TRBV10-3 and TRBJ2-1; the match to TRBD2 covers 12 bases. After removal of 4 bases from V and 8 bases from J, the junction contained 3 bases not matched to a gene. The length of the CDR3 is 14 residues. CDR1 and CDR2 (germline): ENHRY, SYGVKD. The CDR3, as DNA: TGTGCCATCAGTGGACTAGCGGGAGACGATGAGCAGTTCTTC. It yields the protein CAISGLAGDDEQFF.

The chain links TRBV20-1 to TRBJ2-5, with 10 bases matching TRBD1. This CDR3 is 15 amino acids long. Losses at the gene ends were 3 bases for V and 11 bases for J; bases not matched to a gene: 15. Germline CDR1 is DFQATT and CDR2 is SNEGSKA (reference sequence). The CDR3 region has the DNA TGCAGTGCTAGGGGAGCGGGACAGGGGACCTACGGGCAGTACTTC. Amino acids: CSARGAGQGTYGQYF.

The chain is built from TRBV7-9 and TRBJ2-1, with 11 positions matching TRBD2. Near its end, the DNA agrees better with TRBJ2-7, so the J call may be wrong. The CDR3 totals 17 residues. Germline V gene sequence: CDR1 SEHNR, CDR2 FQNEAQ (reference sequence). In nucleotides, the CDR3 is TGTGCCAGCAGCTTAGCAACTAGCGGGAGTATCTACAATGAGCAGTACTTC. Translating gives CASSLATSGSIYNEQYF.

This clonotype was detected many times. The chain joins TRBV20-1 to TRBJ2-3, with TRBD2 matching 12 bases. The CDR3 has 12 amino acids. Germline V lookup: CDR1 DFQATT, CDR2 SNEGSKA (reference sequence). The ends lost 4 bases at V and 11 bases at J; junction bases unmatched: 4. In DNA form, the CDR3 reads TGCAGTGCTACGACTAGCGGGAGAGGGCAGTATTTT. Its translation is CSATTSGRGQYF.

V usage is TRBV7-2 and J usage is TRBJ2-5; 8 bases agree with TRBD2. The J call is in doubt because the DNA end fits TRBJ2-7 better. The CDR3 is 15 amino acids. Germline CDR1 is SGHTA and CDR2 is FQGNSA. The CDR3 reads CASSLAPAGVYEQYF. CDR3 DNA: TGTGCCAGCAGCTTAGCTCCAGCGGGAGTTTACGAGCAGTACTTC.

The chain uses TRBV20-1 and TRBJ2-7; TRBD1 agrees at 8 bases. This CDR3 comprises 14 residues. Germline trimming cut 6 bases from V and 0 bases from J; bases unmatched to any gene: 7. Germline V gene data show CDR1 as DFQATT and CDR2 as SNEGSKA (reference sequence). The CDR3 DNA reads TGCAGTGCCGGCCGGGACAGGAGCTCCTACGAGCAGTACTTC. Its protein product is CSAGRDRSSYEQYF.

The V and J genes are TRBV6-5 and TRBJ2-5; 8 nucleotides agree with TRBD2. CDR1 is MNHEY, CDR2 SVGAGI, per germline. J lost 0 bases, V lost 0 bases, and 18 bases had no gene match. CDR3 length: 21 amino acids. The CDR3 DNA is TGTGCCAGCAGTTACTCGGCCTCTCGGCGGGGGGCGAGGGTCTACCAAGAGACCCAGTACTTC. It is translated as CASSYSASRRGARVYQETQYF.

In DNA form, the CDR3 reads TGTGCCATCAGCTTAGGGATCTATGGCTACACCTTC. It is translated as CAISLGIYGYTF. V is TRBV10-3 and J is TRBJ1-2; D not certain. The CDR3 sequence is 12 residues long. CDR1 and CDR2 from the germline V gene are ENHRY and SYGVKD. Trimming stripped 6 bases from V and 4 bases from J, with 9 bases between.

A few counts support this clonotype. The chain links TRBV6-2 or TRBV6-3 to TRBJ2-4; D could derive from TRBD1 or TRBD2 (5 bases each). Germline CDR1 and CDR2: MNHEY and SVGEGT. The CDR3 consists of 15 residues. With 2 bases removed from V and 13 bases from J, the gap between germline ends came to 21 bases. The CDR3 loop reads CASSYGAWILSGQYF. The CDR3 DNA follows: TGTGCCAGCAGTTACGGGGCCTGGATCCTCTCGGGGCAGTACTTC.

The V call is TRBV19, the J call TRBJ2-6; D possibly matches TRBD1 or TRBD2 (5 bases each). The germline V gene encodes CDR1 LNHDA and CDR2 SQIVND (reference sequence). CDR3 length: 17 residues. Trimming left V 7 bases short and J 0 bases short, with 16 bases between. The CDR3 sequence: CASTRDPGFSGANVLTF. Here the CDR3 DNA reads TGTGCCAGTACCCGGGACCCGGGATTCTCTGGGGCCAACGTCCTGACTTTC. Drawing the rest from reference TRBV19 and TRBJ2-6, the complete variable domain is DGGITQSPKYLFRKEGQNVTLSCEQNLNHDAMYWYRQDPGQGLRLIYYSQIVNDFQKGDIAEGYSVSREKKESFPLTVTSAQKNPTAFYLCASTRDPGFSGANVLTFGAGSRLTVL.

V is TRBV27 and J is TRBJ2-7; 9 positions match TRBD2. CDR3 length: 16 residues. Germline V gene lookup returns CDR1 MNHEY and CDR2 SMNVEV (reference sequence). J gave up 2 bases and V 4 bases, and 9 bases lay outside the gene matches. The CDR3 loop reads CASSWGREREAYEQYF. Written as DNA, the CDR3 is TGTGCCAGCAGTTGGGGACGTGAGCGGGAGGCCTACGAGCAGTACTTC.